This TCR beta chain originates from a study of human T cells and chemical hapten exposure. There are a few counts of this clonotype. The CDR3 contains 15 residues. Germline CDR1 reads KGHDR; CDR2 reads SFDVKD. V lost 5 bases and J lost 2, with 15 bases in between. The time point is: patch test 2, 6 weeks after DPC sensitization. The treatment here: therapeutic diphenylcyclopropenone sensitization with weekly scalp DPC. A single record per CDR3 protein comes from TCRdb applying MiXCR to the RACE reads. The sample holds about 140,000 distinct CDR3 sequences, about 11% seen once. Sequenced material: whole blood, taken in connection with sensitization to the hapten diphenylcyclopropenone (DPC). The TCR comes from a woman aged 45-65 years with alopecia areata. Some clones in this sample may be carry-over from other donors' samples. The genes are TRBV24-1 and TRBJ2-7, with D maybe TRBD1 (6 bases). DNA of the CDR3: TGTGCCACCAGTGCCCTAGCAGGGGCAGCCTACGAGCAGTACTTC. Encoded protein: CATSALAGAAYEQYF.